Each of the 6 T cell receptor beta chains below was sequenced from the same sample in a study of blood T cell repertoires in COVID-19. TCRdb's copy holds only in-frame clones and misses some; the assay was immunoSEQ multiplex PCR. This table has 250,000 or so clones, around nine tenths appearing once. Sequenced: peripheral blood. Every receptor here comes from a man aged 18-30 years with active or convalescent COVID-19.

The V and J genes are TRBV28 and TRBJ1-2; 10 nucleotides align to TRBD1. This CDR3 is built from 17 residues. Germline CDR1 MDHEN, CDR2 SYDVKM. V was clipped by 6 bases and J by 8 bases; unmatched bases: 18. The CDR3 DNA sequence: TGTGCCAGCAGACAACCAATCGGCGGGACAGGGGTGGGAGGCTACACCTTC. Protein: CASRQPIGGTGVGGYTF.

As concerns this clone: This sample also contains other DNA sequences that code for the same CDR3. V gene TRBV5-1 combines with J gene TRBJ1-4; no firm D call. Trimming took 0 bases from V and 0 from J, leaving 6 bases between them. CDR3 size: 15 residues. Germline V gene data show CDR1 as SGHRS and CDR2 as YFSETQ. The CDR3 reads CASSLVGATNEKLFF. The CDR3 DNA is TGCGCCAGCAGCTTGGTGGGAGCAACTAATGAAAAACTGTTTTTT.

The CDR3 nucleotides are TGTGCCAGCAGCTTAGCACTAGGACGGGGGGATCAGCCCCAGCATTTT. Amino acids: CASSLALGRGDQPQHF. This chain uses TRBV7-2 with TRBJ1-5; a weak D match, TRBD1 (5 bases). V was pared by 0 bases and J by 5 bases, with 14 bases between. The CDR3 runs 16 residues. Looked up from germline, CDR1 is SGHTA and CDR2 is FQGNSA. Full variable domain (outside the CDR3, taken from reference TRBV7-2 and TRBJ1-5): GAGVSQSPSNKVTEKGKDVELRCDPISGHTALYWYRQSLGQGLEFLIYFQGNSAPDKSGLPSDRFSAERTGGSVSTLTIQRTQQEDSAVYLCASSLALGRGDQPQHFGDGTRLSIL.

The chain combines TRBV7-2 with TRBJ1-1; 9 nucleotides match TRBD1. Germline values: CDR1 SGHTA, CDR2 FQGNSA. This CDR3 comprises 14 residues. J lost 2 bases, V lost 7 bases, and 5 bases had no gene match. In nucleotides, the CDR3 is TGTGCCAGCACCCGGGGACAGGGTAACACTGAAGCTTTCTTT. Amino acid sequence: CASTRGQGNTEAFF.

J is TRBJ2-7 and V is TRBV14; 7 bases map to TRBD2. The length of the CDR3 is 16 residues. Per germline, CDR1 SGHDN and CDR2 FVKESK. V lost 4 bases to trimming and J lost 3 bases; unmatched junction nucleotides: 12. The CDR3 region has the DNA TGTGCCAGCAGCCGCATCGGGACTACAAATGTCTACGAGCAGTACTTC. It is translated as CASSRIGTTNVYEQYF.

V and J are TRBV7-8 and TRBJ2-3; no clear D gene. This CDR3 spans 13 amino acids. Trimming left V 6 bases short and J 5 bases short, with 12 bases between. Germline V CDR1 and CDR2: SGHVS, FQNEAQ. This CDR3 reads CASSSALKDTQYF. The CDR3 nucleotides are TGTGCCAGCAGTTCCGCCCTAAAAGATACGCAGTATTTT.